These 26 T cell receptor beta chains share one sample of origin, sequenced in a study of cytomegalovirus exposure and HLA in healthy donors. The method was immunoSEQ multiplex PCR; TCRdb's version includes in-frame clones alone and lacks a portion of them. The data contain approximately 60,000 clones, approximately 95% of them singletons. Sequenced sample: PBMCs. The receptors shown here come from a woman younger than 35 in good health and CMV-seronegative.

The V call is TRBV6-5, the J call TRBJ2-1; 8 bases are shared with TRBD2. The CDR3 is 15 amino acids. J was trimmed by 5 bases and V by 7 bases; bases with no gene match: 10. Germline assignment: CDR1 MNHEY and CDR2 SVGAGI. The CDR3: CASIQASGGHNEQFF. The CDR3 coding sequence is TGTGCCAGCATCCAAGCCAGCGGGGGTCACAATGAGCAGTTCTTC.

The chain recombines TRBV28 with TRBJ1-1; no firm D call. Trimming took off 10 bases at V and 11 bases at J, with 17 bases between the two ends. The CDR3 is made up of 11 amino acids. Germline V gene data show CDR1 as MDHEN and CDR2 as SYDVKM. Here the CDR3 reads CATMPTRWAFF. CDR3 DNA: TGTGCCACCATGCCCACACGATGGGCTTTCTTT.

The chain links TRBV15 to TRBJ1-5, with TRBD1 matching 9 bases. This CDR3 comprises 14 residues. With V trimmed by 8 bases and J by 4 bases, 6 bases remained unmatched. Germline CDR1 is LNHNV and CDR2 is YYDKDF (reference sequence). CDR3 protein: CATWPGQGNQPQHF. CDR3 nucleotides: TGTGCCACCTGGCCGGGACAGGGTAATCAGCCCCAGCATTTT.

The gene calls are TRBV7-6 and TRBJ1-6; 12 bases match TRBD1. Trimming removed 5 bases from V and 4 bases from J; junction bases left unmatched: 6. CDR3 length: 17 amino acids. Germline assignment: CDR1 SGHVS and CDR2 FNYEAQ. The CDR3: CASSPGQGARYNSPLHF. The CDR3 DNA reads as TGTGCCAGCAGCCCGGGACAGGGGGCGAGGTATAATTCACCCCTCCACTTT.

The V and J genes are TRBV11-2 and TRBJ1-6; TRBD1 agrees at 9 bases. CDR3 length equals 16 residues. With 1 base clipped from V and 8 bases from J, the junction kept 6 bases outside the gene matches. Germline V gives CDR1 SGHAT, CDR2 FQNNGV. The CDR3 coding sequence is TGTGCCAGCAGCTTAGGGACAGGGGCGGGGGATTCACCCCTCCACTTT. Its protein product is CASSLGTGAGDSPLHF.

The chain employs TRBV2 and TRBJ2-6, with 10 bases identical to TRBD1. Germline-derived CDR1 and CDR2 are SNHLY and FYNNEI. This CDR3 contains 16 residues. Losses at the gene ends were 6 bases for V and 3 bases for J; bases not matched to a gene: 5. CDR3 bases: TGTGCCAGCAGCGGACAGGGGGAGGGTGGGGCCAACGTCCTGACTTTC. It codes for CASSGQGEGGANVLTF.

The chain employs TRBV5-1 and TRBJ1-1, with 7 bases identical to TRBD1. The trim removed 0 bases at V and 5 bases at J, leaving 4 bases unmatched. The CDR3 is 14 amino acids. Germline CDR1 reads SGHRS; CDR2 reads YFSETQ. The CDR3 sequence: CASSLEGAWTEAFF. Written as DNA, the CDR3 is TGCGCCAGCAGCTTGGAGGGGGCGTGGACTGAAGCTTTCTTT.

V and J are TRBV9 and TRBJ2-7; 12 nucleotides match TRBD2. The CDR3 length is 16 residues. Germline lookup yields CDR1 SGDLS and CDR2 YYNGEE. V shed 4 bases and J 3 bases; nucleotides not matched to a gene: 8. The CDR3 sequence: CASSSPTSGGVYEQYF. The DNA of the CDR3 is TGTGCCAGCAGCTCCCCGACTAGCGGGGGAGTCTACGAGCAGTACTTC.

This clone was detected once. The chain carries TRBV7-9 and TRBJ2-2, with D unresolved. Germline V CDR1 and CDR2: SEHNR, FQNEAQ (reference sequence). Trimming pared 1 base from V and 5 bases from J, leaving 14 bases between. This CDR3 has 16 amino acids. The CDR3 nucleotides read TGTGCCAGCAGCTTAGGAGTCGGAGAAACAACCGGGGAGCTGTTTTTT. Translated, it gives CASSLGVGETTGELFF.

The genes are TRBV11-3 and TRBJ1-2; D uncertain. Germline V lookup: CDR1 SGHNT, CDR2 YENEEA. With 4 bases removed from V and 6 bases from J, the gap between germline ends came to 12 bases. The CDR3 runs to 13 residues. CDR3 DNA: TGTGCCAGCAGCTATACAGCGGCAAATGGCTACACCTTC. This gives the protein CASSYTAANGYTF.

This chain joins TRBV6-4 and TRBJ2-3; D is perhaps TRBD2 (5 bases). V was clipped by 4 bases and J by 6 bases, with 11 bases between them. The V gene's germline CDR1 is MRHNA and CDR2 SNTAGT. CDR3 length: 13 amino acids. CDR3 sequence (DNA): TGTGCCAGCAGTGCCGGGGAATTGGATACGCAGTATTTT. Translating gives CASSAGELDTQYF.

This clone came up once. V usage is TRBV30 and J usage is TRBJ1-5; tentative D call: TRBD1 (5 bases). The CDR3 totals 14 residues. Deletions cut 0 bases from V and 3 bases from J, with 9 bases between. Per the germline V gene, CDR1 is GTSNPN and CDR2 is SVGIG (reference sequence). CDR3 DNA sequence: TGTGCCTGGAGTGTATTCAGGGACAATCAGCCCCAGCATTTT. It translates to CAWSVFRDNQPQHF. Full variable domain (rest looked up from reference TRBV30 and TRBJ1-5): SQTIHQWPATLVQPVGSPLSLECTVEGTSNPNLYWYRQAAGRGLQLLFYSVGIGQISSEVPQNLSASRPQDRQFILSSKKLLLSDSGFYLCAWSVFRDNQPQHFGDGTRLSIL.

The genes are TRBV7-2 and TRBJ2-3; 9 bases align to TRBD1. The CDR3 is made up of 14 amino acids. J was trimmed by 5 bases and V by 5 bases; bases with no gene match: 5. CDR1 SGHTA and CDR2 FQGNSA come from the germline V gene. The CDR3: CASSLTGGKDTQYF. CDR3 DNA sequence: TGTGCCAGCAGCCTGACAGGGGGGAAAGATACGCAGTATTTT.

This chain uses TRBV19 with TRBJ2-1, with 12 bases identical to TRBD2. CDR3 size: 16 residues. V lost 7 bases to trimming and J lost 5 bases; unmatched junction nucleotides: 9. Germline assignment: CDR1 LNHDA and CDR2 SQIVND (reference sequence). DNA for the CDR3: TGTGCCAGTACCACCCTAGCGGGAGGGAATGACAATGAGCAGTTCTTC. Encoded protein: CASTTLAGGNDNEQFF.

This chain joins TRBV28 and TRBJ2-2; 14 positions match TRBD2. The CDR3 contains 17 residues. Trimming at V came to 5 bases and at J to 4 bases, leaving 6 bases not matched to a gene. Looked up from germline, CDR1 is MDHEN and CDR2 is SYDVKM. Here the CDR3 DNA reads TGTGCCAGCAGTCGGACTAGCGGGAGGCTAGGCACCGGGGAGCTGTTTTTT. It translates to CASSRTSGRLGTGELFF.

This chain joins TRBV18 and TRBJ1-1, with 9 nucleotides matching TRBD1. The CDR3 sequence is 15 residues long. J was trimmed by 6 bases and V by 3 bases; bases with no gene match: 8. Germline assignment: CDR1 KGHSH and CDR2 LQKENI. This chain's CDR3 is CASSPLGQGGAEAFF. DNA of the CDR3: TGTGCCAGCTCACCCCTGGGACAGGGAGGAGCTGAAGCTTTCTTT.

This chain connects TRBV5-1 to TRBJ2-3; D remains unclear. In germline, CDR1 is SGHRS, CDR2 YFSETQ. V lost 9 bases and J lost 4, with 12 bases in between. The CDR3 spans 12 residues. CDR3 DNA: TGCGCCACCAAAAGCACTTCAGATACGCAGTATTTT. Residues: CATKSTSDTQYF.

CDR3 in DNA: TGTGCCAGCAGTTCGGGACTAGCCGGGGAGACCCAGTACTTC. Residues: CASSSGLAGETQYF. The chain links TRBV27 to TRBJ2-5; 9 bases match TRBD2. After removal of 4 bases from V and 5 bases from J, the junction contained 5 bases not matched to a gene. The CDR3 totals 14 residues. Germline CDR1 and CDR2: MNHEY and SMNVEV (reference sequence).

This clone has a single count. The chain carries TRBV13 and TRBJ1-5; no clear D gene. The germline V and J ends were trimmed by 0 bases and 3 bases, with 12 bases remaining between them. Per germline, CDR1 PRHDT and CDR2 FYEKMQ (reference sequence). CDR3 length: 16 residues. The CDR3 nucleotides are TGTGCCAGCAGCTTAGGGGCCGCCGCCGACAATCAGCCCCAGCATTTT. Encoded protein: CASSLGAAADNQPQHF.

The chain combines TRBV13 with TRBJ1-3; 8 bases match TRBD1. The ends lost 6 bases at V and 2 bases at J; junction bases unmatched: 6. The CDR3 consists of 15 residues. In germline, CDR1 is PRHDT, CDR2 FYEKMQ (reference sequence). This chain's CDR3 is CASSDQDRAGNTIYF. The CDR3 coding sequence is TGTGCCAGCAGTGACCAGGACAGGGCTGGAAACACCATATATTTT.

The chain couples TRBV6-1 to TRBJ1-1, with D hard to call. V was cut by 4 bases and J by 1 base, with 7 bases left in between. The CDR3 sequence is 13 residues long. CDR1 and CDR2 from the germline V gene are MNHNS and SASEGT. The CDR3 here is CASSVTANTEAFF. The CDR3 nucleotides read TGTGCCAGCAGTGTTACAGCGAACACTGAAGCTTTCTTT.

The CDR3 DNA reads as TGTGCCAGCAGCCGAGGACTCTTTTCCACCGGGGAGCTGTTTTTT. It translates to CASSRGLFSTGELFF. V gene TRBV6-5 combines with J gene TRBJ2-2; a weak D match, TRBD2 (5 bases). V was cut by 6 bases and J by 4 bases, with 15 bases left in between. There are 15 residues in the CDR3. Germline V gene sequence: CDR1 MNHEY, CDR2 SVGAGI.

V and J are TRBV7-8 and TRBJ2-5, with 8 nucleotides matching TRBD1. Germline V gene lookup returns CDR1 SGHVS and CDR2 FQNEAQ. V lost 2 bases, J lost 5 bases, and 7 bases stayed unmatched. CDR3 size: 15 residues. The DNA for the CDR3 is TGTGCCAGCAGCTTACTCAGGGGGCCGGGGGAGACCCAGTACTTC. Its protein product is CASSLLRGPGETQYF.

The chain employs TRBV6-5 and TRBJ1-2; D gene unclear. The germline V gene has CDR1 MNHEY and CDR2 SVGAGI. The CDR3 contains 16 residues. Trimming left V 2 bases short and J 5 bases short, with 18 bases between. CDR3 amino acids: CASSYLASGGRYGYTF. In DNA form, the CDR3 reads TGTGCCAGCAGTTACCTGGCCTCCGGCGGGAGGTATGGCTACACCTTC.

CDR3 sequence reads: CASSQAGVTDTQYF. The CDR3 bases are TGCGCCAGCAGCCAAGCGGGAGTCACAGATACGCAGTATTTT. The rearrangement uses TRBV4-3 and TRBJ2-3; D may be TRBD2 (6 bases). Germline values: CDR1 LGHNA, CDR2 YSLEER. With 1 base removed from V and 2 bases from J, the gap between germline ends came to 7 bases. The CDR3 has 14 residues.

The V gene is TRBV27, the J gene TRBJ2-3; D might be TRBD2 (6 bases). The CDR3 is made up of 15 amino acids. Per germline, CDR1 MNHEY and CDR2 SMNVEV (reference sequence). Trimming cost V 2 bases and J 1 base, with 10 bases left between them. In DNA form, the CDR3 reads TGTGCCAGCAGTTTACATTCTAGCGGCACAGATACGCAGTATTTT. This encodes CASSLHSSGTDTQYF.